This T cell receptor (beta chain) came from a study of radiation and T cells in renal cell carcinoma. The method was immunoSEQ multiplex PCR; TCRdb's version includes in-frame clones alone and lacks a portion of them. The sample consists of approximately 29,000 clones, over 70% of them appearing once. Indicated time point: blood 4 weeks post-SBRT, at nephrectomy. Noted treatment: 15 Gy SBRT to primary tumor, nephrectomy 4 weeks later. This CDR3 spans 16 amino acids. Looked up from germline, CDR1 is SGHKS and CDR2 is YYEKEE (reference sequence). V shed 3 bases, J shed 2 bases, and the junction held 7 bases outside the gene matches.

Source: blood, taken from a patient whose treatment included radiotherapy and nephrectomy. The sequence was obtained from a man aged 55 to 70 with renal cell carcinoma. The rearrangement joins TRBV5-5 to TRBJ2-5; TRBD2 agrees at 10 bases. The CDR3 DNA sequence: TGTGCCAGCAGCTCCCGGACTAGCGGAGTTCAAGAGACCCAGTACTTC. As protein: CASSSRTSGVQETQYF.